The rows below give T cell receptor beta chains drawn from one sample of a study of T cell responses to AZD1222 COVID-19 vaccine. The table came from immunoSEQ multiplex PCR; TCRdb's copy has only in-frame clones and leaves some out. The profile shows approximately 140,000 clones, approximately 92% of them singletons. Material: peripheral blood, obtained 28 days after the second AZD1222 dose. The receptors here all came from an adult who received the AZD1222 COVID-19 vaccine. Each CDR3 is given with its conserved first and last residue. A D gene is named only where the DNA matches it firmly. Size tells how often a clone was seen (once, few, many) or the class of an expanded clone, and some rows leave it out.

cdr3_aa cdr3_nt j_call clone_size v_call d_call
CASSGQGISGYTF TGTGCCAGCAGTGGACAGGGGATCTCTGGCTACACCTTC TRBJ1-2 NA TRBV2 TRBD1
CASSSPTEGHTIYF TGTGCCAGCAGCTCCCCTACAGAAGGTCACACCATATATTTT TRBJ1-3 NA TRBV7-8 NA
CASSSGGLGGYTF TGTGCCAGCAGCTCAGGAGGGTTGGGGGGCTACACCTTC TRBJ1-2 NA TRBV5-5 NA
CASSLVGDTQYF TGTGCCAGCAGCCTAGTGGGGGATACGCAGTATTTT TRBJ2-3 NA TRBV13 NA
CAIMGGSGTGELFF TGTGCCATCATGGGCGGGAGCGGAACCGGGGAGCTGTTTTTT TRBJ2-2 NA TRBV10-3 TRBD2
CASSPGLGDNEQFF TGTGCCAGCAGCCCGGGACTGGGAGACAATGAGCAGTTCTTC TRBJ2-1 NA TRBV4-2 NA
CASLPAGGEYNEQFF TGTGCCAGCCTCCCTGCGGGAGGGGAATACAATGAGCAGTTCTTC TRBJ2-1 NA TRBV6-4 TRBD2
CASSKGQGPIQTSYGYTF TGTGCCAGCAGCAAAGGCCAGGGACCTATACAAACCAGCTATGGCTACACCTTC TRBJ1-2 NA TRBV21-1 NA
CAWTGGAAAPREKLFF TGTGCCTGGACAGGGGGCGCGGCCGCGCCTCGGGAAAAACTGTTTTTT TRBJ1-4 NA TRBV30 TRBD1
CASRNPGPFLYEQYF TGTGCCAGCAGGAACCCGGGACCTTTTCTTTACGAGCAGTACTTC TRBJ2-7 NA TRBV27 NA
CASSLMGNTEAFF TGCGCCAGCAGCTTGATGGGGAACACTGAAGCTTTCTTT TRBJ1-1 NA TRBV5-1 NA
CASSHQGTNEKLFF TGTGCCAGCAGCCACCAGGGAACTAATGAAAAACTGTTTTTT TRBJ1-4 NA TRBV3-1/TRBV3-2 NA
CASNEGGAGGNQPQHF TGTGCCAGCAACGAGGGGGGGGCGGGTGGCAATCAGCCCCAGCATTTT TRBJ1-5 once TRBV19 NA
CASSEAGISNGYTF TGTGCCAGCAGTGAAGCCGGGATTTCCAATGGCTACACCTTC TRBJ1-2 NA TRBV25-1 NA
CATSSGQRKYNSPLHF TGTGCCACCAGCAGTGGACAGCGCAAATATAATTCACCCCTCCACTTT TRBJ1-6 NA TRBV15 NA
CASSKGTGYWSTEAFF TGTGCCAGCAGCAAAGGGACAGGGTATTGGTCGACTGAAGCTTTCTTT TRBJ1-1 NA TRBV3-1/TRBV3-2 TRBD1
CASSLVVAGIYNEQFF TGCGCCAGCAGCTTGGTAGTCGCGGGAATATACAATGAGCAGTTCTTC TRBJ2-1 NA TRBV5-1 NA
CASSYSGTGGGGLQYF TGTGCCAGCAGTTACTCCGGGACAGGGGGAGGAGGCCTCCAGTACTTC TRBJ2-7 few TRBV7-2 TRBD1
CASSHLQESSYNEQFF TGTGCCAGCAGCCATCTGCAGGAGTCCTCCTACAATGAGCAGTTCTTC TRBJ2-1 NA TRBV14 NA
CASSLEGQGHQPQHF TGCGCCAGCAGCTTGGAAGGCCAGGGACATCAGCCCCAGCATTTT TRBJ1-5 few TRBV5-1 NA
CAWSGYQGGPQFF TGTGCCTGGAGTGGTTACCAGGGAGGTCCGCAGTTCTTC TRBJ2-1 NA TRBV30 NA
CASSYVCEQYF TGTGCCAGCAGTTACGTATGCGAGCAGTACTTC TRBJ2-7 once TRBV6-2/TRBV6-3 NA
CASRGVGWTSARFQETQYF TGTGCCAGCAGAGGGGTGGGCTGGACTAGCGCGAGGTTCCAAGAGACCCAGTACTTC TRBJ2-5 NA TRBV7-9 TRBD2
CASSLRDRGRANQPQHF TGTGCCAGTAGTCTCCGGGACAGGGGGCGCGCCAATCAGCCCCAGCATTTT TRBJ1-5 NA TRBV19 TRBD1
CASSELGQGADYGYTF TGTGCCAGCAGTGAGCTCGGGCAGGGGGCTGACTATGGCTACACCTTC TRBJ1-2 NA TRBV2 TRBD1
CASSDRVHTEAFF TGCGCCAGCAGCGACAGGGTCCACACTGAAGCTTTCTTT TRBJ1-1 NA TRBV5-1 TRBD1
CATSMGTGNNQPQHF TGTGCCACCAGCATGGGGACAGGGAACAATCAGCCCCAGCATTTT TRBJ1-5 NA TRBV15 TRBD1
CASSTRGQGTGNQPQHF TGTGCCAGTAGTACCCGCGGGCAGGGGACGGGCAATCAGCCCCAGCATTTT TRBJ1-5 NA TRBV19 NA
CATSSDQGTNEKLFF TGTGCCACCAGCAGCGACCAAGGGACTAATGAAAAACTGTTTTTT TRBJ1-4 NA TRBV15 NA
CASSLIGQALVNTEAFF TGTGCCAGCAGCTTAATCGGACAGGCTCTGGTGAACACTGAAGCTTTCTTT TRBJ1-1 NA TRBV7-8 TRBD1
CASSLGRQNYGYTF TGTGCCAGCAGCTTAGGTAGACAGAACTATGGCTACACCTTC TRBJ1-2 NA TRBV7-8 NA
CASSLSGRETQYF TGTGCCAGCAGTTTATCGGGGAGAGAGACCCAGTACTTC TRBJ2-5 NA TRBV27 NA
CASSQEGGNPSEQYF TGTGCCAGCAGCCAAGAAGGGGGTAACCCATCCGAGCAGTACTTC TRBJ2-7 NA TRBV4-2 NA
CASSYEVQIREKLFF TGTGCCAGCAGTTACGAAGTGCAGATTCGAGAAAAACTGTTTTTT TRBJ1-4 NA TRBV6-6 NA
CASSNLGEKLFF TGTGCCAGCTCAAACCTGGGGGAAAAACTGTTTTTT TRBJ1-4 NA TRBV12-3/TRBV12-4 NA
CASSLAGGAEPQHF TGTGCCAGCAGCTTAGCAGGGGGAGCGGAGCCCCAGCATTTT TRBJ1-5 NA TRBV7-9 NA
CAHKSSGGRDNSPLHF TGTGCCCATAAAAGCTCAGGGGGTAGGGATAATTCACCCCTCCACTTT TRBJ1-6 NA TRBV30 TRBD1
CASSPRTGGSSYEQYF TGTGCCAGCAGCCCCCGGACAGGGGGCAGCTCCTACGAGCAGTACTTC TRBJ2-7 NA TRBV11-2 TRBD1
CASSKAGGQQFF TGTGCCAGCAGCAAGGCAGGCGGGCAGCAGTTCTTC TRBJ2-1 NA TRBV11-2 NA
CASSENRGRTEAFF TGTGCCAGCAGTGAAAACAGGGGGCGGACTGAAGCTTTCTTT TRBJ1-1 NA TRBV27 TRBD1
CASSLPALGAGGLNQPQHF TGTGCCAGCAGCTTACCCGCTTTGGGAGCTGGGGGCCTCAATCAGCCCCAGCATTTT TRBJ1-5 NA TRBV7-9 NA
CASSLEGTQTEAFF TGTGCCAGCAGCTTAGAGGGAACCCAAACTGAAGCTTTCTTT TRBJ1-1 NA TRBV7-9 NA
CASTPASNTEAFF TGTGCCAGCACCCCGGCGTCGAACACTGAAGCTTTCTTT TRBJ1-1 NA TRBV28 NA
CASSLDSMVGDYGYTF TGTGCCAGCAGCTTGGACTCGATGGTTGGGGACTATGGCTACACCTTC TRBJ1-2 NA TRBV5-8 NA
CASSHEWHGDGYTF TGTGCCAGCAGCCACGAATGGCACGGGGATGGCTACACCTTC TRBJ1-2 once TRBV7-9 NA
CASSQKAPRGNEQFF TGTGCCAGCAGCCAGAAGGCGCCCCGTGGGAATGAGCAGTTCTTC TRBJ2-1 NA TRBV3-1/TRBV3-2 NA